This T cell receptor (beta chain) derives from a study of metastatic and nonmetastatic thyroid tumors. TCRdb reassembled clones from the PCR reads with MiXCR. The sample has over 25,000 clones; roughly 14% are singletons. There are many counts of this clone. This CDR3 contains 14 residues. Germline V gene lookup returns CDR1 SGDLS and CDR2 YYNGEE. Trimming left V 3 bases short and J 8 bases short, with 14 bases between. All patients were treatment-naive before thyroid surgery. The clonotype comes from a male donor with papillary thyroid cancer or a benign thyroid nodule (not recorded which). Some clones in this sample may be carry-over from other donors' samples. Sequencing was performed on blood. The chain links TRBV9 to TRBJ1-4, with D possibly being TRBD1 (5 bases). CDR3 protein: CASSEFQGREKLFF. CDR3 DNA sequence: TGTGCCAGCAGCGAGTTTCAGGGTCGAGAAAAACTGTTTTTT.